Below, one TCR beta chain is given with its context. Its specificity is not known. These data belong to a study of graft-versus-host responses after intestinal transplantation. As for the study in general: Isolated intestinal, liver-intestinal, or multivisceral transplants were what recipients had. Each patient got anti-thymocyte globulin induction, then tacrolimus and steroids for about 3 years. Notes on the study in general: Declining HvG levels early post-transplant were linked to peak circulating GvH clone levels. GvH clones appeared in recipient marrow, some first in ileum or blood.

The protocol was immunoSEQ multiplex PCR, while the TCRdb copy is restricted to in-frame clones and leaves out a portion. The data contain approximately 90,000 clones, about nine tenths of them singletons. Germline assignment: CDR1 SGHTA and CDR2 FQGTGA. CDR3 size: 14 residues. Trimming took off 8 bases at V and 2 bases at J, with 13 bases between the two ends. This clonotype originated in a human donor who received an intestinal transplant. The rearrangement joins TRBV7-3 to TRBJ2-1, with D tentatively TRBD2 (6 bases). The source was unstimulated CD8+ T cells sorted from spleen or lymph node cells, collected before intestinal transplant. CDR3 DNA sequence: TGTGCCAGCTCCCCAGGGACTGCCTACAATGAGCAGTTCTTC. This codes for CASSPGTAYNEQFF.